This is a list of T cell receptor beta chains from one sample in a study of T cells after yellow fever vaccination. TCRdb re-analysed the 5' RACE reads in MiXCR, keeping a single row per CDR3 protein. The sample records a few hundred thousand distinct CDR3 sequences, over 4% being singletons. Sequencing used PBMCs, obtained 5 days after the yellow fever booster vaccination. These receptors originate from a man between 18 and 35 years old who received the YFV17D yellow fever vaccine. Both conserved end residues are part of each CDR3. D genes are given only for firm matches. Only part of the rows carry a size: once, few, many, or a class if the clone is expanded.

J: TRBJ2-1
D: TRBD2
size: many
V: TRBV20-1
CDR3: CSALAGGGNEQFF
DNA: TGCAGTGCCCTGGCGGGGGGCGGCAATGAGCAGTTCTTC

J: TRBJ2-4
D: -
size: many
V: TRBV24-1
CDR3: CATSAPGSNIQYF
DNA: TGTGCCACCAGTGCCCCAGGGAGTAACATTCAGTACTTC

J: TRBJ2-3
D: TRBD2
size: many
V: TRBV20-1
CDR3: CSARDPLAGITDTQYF
DNA: TGCAGTGCTAGAGATCCGCTAGCGGGGATCACAGATACGCAGTATTTT

J: TRBJ2-3
D: -
size: few
V: TRBV5-4
CDR3: CASSLGTGDQYTQYF
DNA: TGTGCCAGCAGCTTGGGAACGGGGGACCAATATACGCAGTATTTT

J: TRBJ2-3
D: TRBD2
size: few
V: TRBV6-5
CDR3: CASSYRPPAGGGSDTQYF
DNA: TGTGCCAGCAGTTACCGCCCTCCCGCGGGGGGGGGCTCCGATACGCAGTATTTT

J: TRBJ2-3
D: -
size: -
V: TRBV20-1
CDR3: CSLELDSTDTQYF
DNA: TGCAGTCTCGAACTGGACAGCACAGATACGCAGTATTTT

J: TRBJ1-1
D: TRBD1
size: many
V: TRBV7-9
CDR3: CASSSRQGASTEAFF
DNA: TGTGCCAGCAGCTCACGACAGGGGGCGTCCACTGAAGCTTTCTTT

J: TRBJ2-7
D: -
size: -
V: TRBV29-1
CDR3: CSVQTTELYEQYF
DNA: TGCAGCGTCCAAACGACAGAACTCTACGAGCAGTACTTC

J: TRBJ1-5
D: -
size: -
V: TRBV24-1
CDR3: CATSVGGWDQPQHF
DNA: TGTGCCACCAGTGTAGGGGGTTGGGATCAGCCCCAGCATTTT

J: TRBJ2-2
D: -
size: -
V: TRBV19
CDR3: CASSIGPGTGELFF
DNA: TGTGCCAGTAGTATAGGGCCCGGGACCGGGGAGCTGTTTTTT

J: TRBJ2-5
D: -
size: few
V: TRBV6-5
CDR3: CASTPTAGAQETQYF
DNA: TGTGCCAGCACTCCCACGGCAGGGGCACAAGAGACCCAGTACTTC

J: TRBJ1-5
D: -
size: -
V: TRBV6-5
CDR3: CASSYQQGQPQHF
DNA: TGTGCCAGCAGTTACCAACAGGGACAGCCCCAGCATTTT

J: TRBJ2-7
D: TRBD1
size: -
V: TRBV14
CDR3: CASSLRDRGFYEQYF
DNA: TGTGCCAGCAGCCTCCGGGACAGGGGGTTTTACGAGCAGTACTTC

J: TRBJ2-3
D: TRBD2
size: many
V: TRBV5-1
CDR3: CASSFRLAGVTDTQYF
DNA: TGCGCCAGCAGCTTTCGACTAGCGGGGGTTACAGATACGCAGTATTTT

J: TRBJ2-3
D: -
size: few
V: TRBV5-1
CDR3: CASSLPVGNTDTQYF
DNA: TGCGCCAGCAGCTTGCCAGTCGGCAACACAGATACGCAGTATTTT

J: TRBJ2-5
D: TRBD2
size: -
V: TRBV3-1
CDR3: CASSFGGASGGKTQYF
DNA: TGTGCCAGCAGCTTCGGCGGGGCTAGCGGGGGGAAGACCCAGTACTTC

J: TRBJ1-4
D: -
size: -
V: TRBV18
CDR3: CASSPRTDGEKLFF
DNA: TGTGCCAGCTCACCAAGAACGGACGGCGAGAAACTGTTTTTT

J: TRBJ2-7
D: -
size: -
V: TRBV7-6
CDR3: CASSLRLTGSSYEQYF
DNA: TGTGCCAGCAGCTTGCGTTTGACAGGTTCGTCCTACGAGCAGTACTTC

J: TRBJ2-1
D: TRBD1
size: few
V: TRBV2
CDR3: CASSVDRGYGYEQFF
DNA: TGTGCCAGCAGTGTAGACAGGGGGTATGGCTATGAGCAGTTCTTC

J: TRBJ2-1
D: -
size: -
V: TRBV27
CDR3: CASSLQAISSYNEQFF
DNA: TGTGCCAGCAGTTTACAGGCGATCTCCTCCTACAATGAGCAGTTCTTC

J: TRBJ2-7
D: -
size: -
V: TRBV6-2/TRBV6-3
CDR3: CASSYGDQGGYEQYF
DNA: TGTGCCAGCAGTTACGGGGACCAGGGCGGTTACGAGCAGTACTTC

J: TRBJ2-7
D: -
size: many
V: TRBV4-1
CDR3: CASSQEGSGGYEQYF
DNA: TGCGCCAGCAGCCAAGAAGGGTCAGGGGGGTACGAGCAGTACTTC

J: TRBJ2-6
D: -
size: few
V: TRBV5-4
CDR3: CASSLEGIAGANVLTF
DNA: TGTGCCAGCAGCTTGGAGGGTATAGCTGGGGCCAACGTCCTGACTTTC

J: TRBJ2-1
D: -
size: -
V: TRBV6-5
CDR3: CASSTTYLSHEQFF
DNA: TGTGCCAGCAGCACCACCTATCTGAGCCATGAGCAGTTCTTC

J: TRBJ2-1
D: TRBD1
size: few
V: TRBV20-1
CDR3: CSASSTGVSYNEQFF
DNA: TGCAGTGCTAGTAGTACAGGGGTATCCTACAATGAGCAGTTCTTC

J: TRBJ2-7
D: -
size: -
V: TRBV6-5
CDR3: CASRALTGHQYEQYF
DNA: TGTGCCAGCAGAGCCCTTACGGGACACCAGTACGAGCAGTACTTC

J: TRBJ2-5
D: TRBD2
size: many
V: TRBV9
CDR3: CASSPRGVQETQYF
DNA: TGTGCCAGCAGCCCCCGGGGGGTCCAGGAGACCCAGTACTTC

J: TRBJ1-2
D: -
size: many
V: TRBV12-3/TRBV12-4
CDR3: CASLSLTGLNGYTF
DNA: TGTGCCAGCCTTTCTTTAACAGGATTAAATGGCTACACCTTC

J: TRBJ2-7
D: TRBD1
size: -
V: TRBV20-1
CDR3: CSAQKGQGASYEQYF
DNA: TGCAGTGCTCAAAAGGGACAGGGGGCCTCCTACGAGCAGTACTTC

J: TRBJ2-7
D: -
size: -
V: TRBV5-1
CDR3: CASSLDGGEQYF
DNA: TGCGCCAGCAGCTTGGACGGGGGCGAGCAGTACTTC

J: TRBJ2-1
D: -
size: -
V: TRBV30
CDR3: CACGQRYEQFF
DNA: TGTGCCTGCGGACAGCGCTACGAGCAGTTCTTC

J: TRBJ2-6
D: TRBD2
size: -
V: TRBV4-3
CDR3: CASSQVAGGSGANVLTF
DNA: TGCGCCAGCAGCCAAGTAGCGGGGGGGTCTGGGGCCAACGTCCTGACTTTC

J: TRBJ2-1
D: TRBD2
size: -
V: TRBV18
CDR3: CASSANGGGVLDEQFF
DNA: TGTGCCAGCTCGGCGAATGGCGGGGGGGTTTTGGATGAGCAGTTCTTC

J: TRBJ1-6
D: -
size: few
V: TRBV5-1
CDR3: CASRPLGLLNSPLHF
DNA: TGCGCCAGTCGCCCTTTAGGGCTCCTTAATTCACCCCTCCACTTT

J: TRBJ2-3
D: -
size: many
V: TRBV7-2
CDR3: CASSGRDTQYF
DNA: TGTGCCAGCAGCGGTCGGGATACGCAGTATTTT

J: TRBJ1-1
D: -
size: many
V: TRBV9
CDR3: CASSPGGAEAFF
DNA: TGTGCCAGCAGCCCAGGCGGGGCTGAAGCTTTCTTT

J: TRBJ2-5
D: -
size: many
V: TRBV7-2
CDR3: CASSRGAQETQYF
DNA: TGTGCCAGCAGCCGGGGGGCCCAAGAGACCCAGTACTTC

J: TRBJ2-1
D: -
size: many
V: TRBV4-3
CDR3: CASSRMSYNEQFF
DNA: TGCGCCAGCAGTAGGATGTCCTACAATGAGCAGTTCTTC

J: TRBJ2-1
D: -
size: -
V: TRBV18
CDR3: CASSPPGPSTDNEQFF
DNA: TGTGCCAGCTCACCACCGGGGCCCTCGACTGACAATGAGCAGTTCTTC

J: TRBJ2-3
D: -
size: many
V: TRBV5-1
CDR3: CASSSGSSRTDTQYF
DNA: TGCGCCAGCAGTTCAGGGAGTTCGAGAACAGATACGCAGTATTTT

J: TRBJ1-1
D: -
size: -
V: TRBV18
CDR3: CASSPTTQGYTEAFF
DNA: TGTGCCAGCTCACCGACGACCCAGGGATATACTGAAGCTTTCTTT

J: TRBJ2-3
D: TRBD2
size: many
V: TRBV6-4
CDR3: CASSVLAGGGDTQYF
DNA: TGTGCCAGCAGTGTACTAGCGGGGGGTGGAGATACGCAGTATTTT